The source of this T cell receptor (beta chain) is a study of yellow fever vaccine responses in identical twins. Study-wide points: Twins' vaccine T cell response reportedly seemed partly convergent, partly personalized.

A single record per CDR3 protein comes from TCRdb applying MiXCR to the RT-PCR reads. The table shows about 1,400 distinct CDR3 sequences, with roughly nine tenths occurring only once. A word on this clonotype: Its antigen is undetermined.

The specimen was T cells from blood (PBMCs), unsorted or a sorted subset (not recorded which), collected before or after yellow fever vaccination (not recorded which). The sequence was collected from a young woman who received the yellow fever vaccine.

CDR3 coding DNA: TGTGCCAGCAGTTACGGTGGCAGGGGGTTCGGCGGCTACACCTTC. Its translation: CASSYGGRGFGGYTF. This chain uses TRBV6-5 with TRBJ1-2, with TRBD1 matching 7 bases. The CDR3 has 15 residues. Germline lookup yields CDR1 MNHEY and CDR2 SVGAGI. The junction had 11 bases not matched to a gene; V was cut back by 2 bases and J by 8 bases.